This T cell receptor (beta chain) was retrieved from a study of monozygotic twins with inflammatory bowel disease. Eight separate reactions per sample yielded the cDNA. TCRdb re-called the 5' RACE reads and catalogs CDR3 proteins one per entry, DNA excluded. This sample contains 400,000 to 500,000 distinct CDR3 sequences. Sequencing was performed on blood. The source is a human donor with ulcerative colitis or Crohn's disease, or a healthy co-twin of an affected twin (not recorded which).

CDR3: CSSLPGLVNHNEQFF. This rearrangement joins TRBV20-1 to TRBJ2-1; TCRdb gives TRBD2 as the D gene, but with no DNA this cannot be confirmed. The CDR3 contains 15 residues. Germline loops: CDR1 DFQATT, CDR2 SNEGSKA (reference sequence).